The 8 T cell receptor beta chains below come from one sample, sequenced in a study of blood T cells in healthy people across ages (dated by TCRdb to the mid-2010s). The library was produced with 5' RACE. Sequencing was carried out with an Illumina HiSeq 2500. A second roughly 6 to 11 cycle PCR used a sample-barcoded 5' primer and a J-beta primer mix. TCRdb took the public reads, trimmed them with fastp at Q25, ran MiXCR for clone calling and kept in-frame beta chains. Each record represents a unique CDR3 protein, reported with the most common genes and DNA among its rows. The table for this sample lists around 1,000,000 distinct CDR3 sequences; about 25% of them were counted only once. Approximately 0.75% of the sample comes from the top ten. In addition, the sample was reused for a study of T cells of mothers and their children.

Material: blood. Receptor source: a girl aged 2-10 years in good health.

This chain links TRBV29-1 with TRBJ1-2; D call uncertain. The V end was cut by 3 bases, the J end by 1 base, with 9 bases between. The CDR3 consists of 13 residues. The germline V gene has CDR1 SQVTM and CDR2 ANQGSEA. As DNA, the CDR3 is TGCAGCGTTGATGCTTCGCTTAACTATGGCTACACCTTC. Translation: CSVDASLNYGYTF. Using reference TRBV29-1 and TRBJ1-2 for the parts outside the CDR3, the full variable domain is SAVISQKPSRDICQRGTSLTIQCQVDSQVTMMFWYRQQPGQSLTLIATANQGSEATYESGFVIDKFPISRPNLTFSTLTVSNMSPEDSSIYLCSVDASLNYGYTFGSGTRLTVV.

This chain uses TRBV4-1 with TRBJ2-5; 8 positions match TRBD1. Germline V lookup: CDR1 MGHRA, CDR2 YSYEKL. J was trimmed by 5 bases and V by 1 base; bases with no gene match: 12. The CDR3 is 17 residues long. The CDR3 nucleotides read TGCGCCAGCAGCCAAGGCTTCTTTGGCAGGGGGCTGGAGACCCAGTACTTC. This sequence encodes CASSQGFFGRGLETQYF.

This clonotype was observed a handful of times. The CDR3 DNA follows: TGTGCCAGCAGTTACCCCTCGGACAGGGGGAACACCGGGGAGCTGTTTTTT. Protein: CASSYPSDRGNTGELFF. This chain joins TRBV6-5 and TRBJ2-2; 9 bases fit TRBD1. Germline V CDR1 and CDR2: MNHEY, SVGAGI. The CDR3 totals 17 residues. The V gene end was trimmed by 2 bases and the J gene end by 1 base; junction bases not matched to a gene: 5.

This clonotype showed up just a few times. The V and J genes are TRBV5-1 and TRBJ2-3; D gene unclear. The CDR3 is 16 residues long. V gave up 2 bases and J gave up 0 bases, with 13 bases separating them. CDR1 and CDR2 (germline): SGHRS, YFSETQ. The CDR3, as DNA: TGCGCCAGCAGCTTTCAACAGTTTTCTAGCACAGATACGCAGTATTTT. Protein: CASSFQQFSSTDTQYF.

CDR3 in amino acids: CASSLPSGTGAEKLFF. CDR3 coding DNA: TGTGCCAGCAGTTTACCCTCCGGGACAGGGGCAGAAAAACTGTTTTTT. The chain couples TRBV28 to TRBJ1-4; TRBD1 matches at 10 bases. CDR3 size: 16 residues. CDR1 is MDHEN and CDR2 is SYDVKM in the germline V gene. The trim removed 2 bases at V and 8 bases at J, leaving 8 bases unmatched.

This clonotype occurred a few times. The rearrangement joins TRBV6-5 to TRBJ1-1; D ambiguous. V was trimmed by 0 bases and J by 5 bases, leaving 16 bases between them. There are 16 residues in the CDR3. CDR1 and CDR2 (germline): MNHEY, SVGAGI. DNA for the CDR3: TGTGCCAGCAGTTACTCGATGGCTATGGGAGGGACTGAAGCTTTCTTT. Its translation: CASSYSMAMGGTEAFF.

The chain has TRBV28 and TRBJ2-5, with 10 bases that match TRBD2. V lost 4 bases to trimming and J lost 5 bases; unmatched junction nucleotides: 4. The CDR3 loop spans 14 amino acids. Per germline, CDR1 MDHEN and CDR2 SYDVKM. The CDR3 here is CASSSAGGLETQYF. The CDR3 coding sequence is TGTGCCAGCAGTTCAGCGGGGGGGCTGGAGACCCAGTACTTC.

The chain links TRBV5-1 to TRBJ1-1, with D perhaps TRBD1 (6 bases). The germline V and J ends were trimmed by 0 bases and 4 bases, with 10 bases remaining between them. CDR1 SGHRS and CDR2 YFSETQ come from the germline V gene. The CDR3 contains 14 residues. The chain's CDR3 is CASSLEGQTTEAFF. The CDR3 bases are TGCGCCAGCAGCTTGGAAGGACAGACCACTGAAGCTTTCTTT.